This T cell receptor beta chain came from a study of T cell responses to AZD1222 COVID-19 vaccine. Across the study: The analysis combined second doses at about 4 or about 12 weeks.

Study-level results: CD4 TCRs associated with vaccination spanned spike, dominating at 160-218 and 743-854. Spike-specific TCR breadth and depth rose after two AZD1222 doses. Just a handful of AZD1222 recipients were seropositive at baseline.

TCRdb's table, derived via immunoSEQ multiplex PCR, lists solely in-frame clones and lacks some. The table shows some 180,000 clones, with 85% to 90% occurring only once. This clone was observed once. The target antigen is unknown. The sequence was obtained from an adult in good health. This sample comprised peripheral blood, obtained on day 0 of AZD1222 vaccination.

The DNA of the CDR3 is TGTGCCAGCAGTTCTGGGACTGGAGTCGGGCAGCCCCAGCATTTT. As protein: CASSSGTGVGQPQHF. The gene calls are TRBV6-2 or TRBV6-3 and TRBJ1-5, with a tentative D call TRBD1 (5 bases). Germline loops: CDR1 MNHEY, CDR2 SVGEGT. Trimming cost V 4 bases and J 7 bases, with 17 bases left between them. The CDR3 is 15 residues long.